This T cell receptor beta chain derives from a study of shared clonotypes between healthy human individuals. Whole-study context: With ages of 18 to 49, the donors were a couple of women and a few men.

Study donors comprised healthy, HIV-negative adults devoid of recent acute infection or vaccination. A remark on this clone: The antigen is unknown.

In the authors' methods: Filtering was not the same, since immunoSEQ gave junction-only sequences without quality scores. TCRdb's copy holds only in-frame clones and misses some; the assay was immunoSEQ multiplex PCR. V, J and clone size are those of that table, while D and trimming were read from the DNA. Seen here are over a million clones, 95% to 99% observed once, and the top ten hold roughly 0.42%. Findings and caveats of the study: Generation probabilities of non-shared clonotypes were lower (relative to those shared by all four donors).

This receptor was obtained from a man aged 25 to 40 in good health. Sample: naive CD4+ T cells sorted from blood. Sample subset: CD45RA+ positively selected.

In DNA form, the CDR3 reads TGTGCCAGTAAGATTATGGCAGGCGGCTCCTACGAGCAGTACTTC. Its translation: CASKIMAGGSYEQYF. V and J are TRBV19 and TRBJ2-7; D is unclear. This CDR3 contains 15 residues. Germline V lookup: CDR1 LNHDA, CDR2 SQIVND (reference sequence). The ends were cut back, 7 bases at V and 0 bases at J, with 16 bases in the middle.